The 24 T cell receptor beta chains below all came from one sample that was sequenced in a study of T cells after yellow fever vaccination. MiXCR, applied by TCRdb to the 5' RACE reads, yields one record per CDR3 protein. The data show 400,000 or so distinct CDR3 sequences, 18% seen once. This specimen was PBMCs, taken before the yellow fever booster vaccination. The origin of the receptors is a man between 18 and 35 years old who received the YFV17D yellow fever vaccine.

This clonotype was counted between two and nine times. The genes are TRBV6-5 and TRBJ1-2; 7 bases are a match to TRBD1. CDR1 is MNHEY and CDR2 is SVGAGI in the germline V gene. The CDR3 has 15 amino acids. The V gene end was trimmed by 2 bases and the J gene end by 2 bases; junction bases not matched to a gene: 5. The CDR3 DNA is TGTGCCAGCAGTTACACCCGACAGGGCAACTATGGCTACACCTTC. As protein: CASSYTRQGNYGYTF.

Comments on this clonotype: An end of the junction does not agree with germline; a read error may underlie this. CDR3 loop: CSPRLAGKETQYF. The CDR3 nucleotides read TGCAGTCCTAGGCTGGCAGGGAAGGAGACCCAGTACTTC. The rearrangement uses TRBV20-1 and TRBJ2-5, with a possible D match to TRBD1 (5 bases). Germline V gene data show CDR1 as DFQATT and CDR2 as SNEGSKA (reference sequence). The CDR3 contains 13 residues.

The V and J genes are TRBV6-5 and TRBJ2-7; 7 nucleotides agree with TRBD1. CDR1 and CDR2 from the germline V gene are MNHEY and SVGAGI. J was trimmed by 8 bases and V by 6 bases; bases with no gene match: 7. CDR3 length equals 12 residues. This chain's CDR3 is CASRSTGDKQYF. The CDR3 region has the DNA TGTGCCAGCAGGTCCACAGGGGACAAGCAGTACTTC.

This clonotype was found a few times. The V call is TRBV12-3 or TRBV12-4, the J call TRBJ2-1; D might be TRBD1 (5 bases). The length of the CDR3 is 15 residues. The germline V and J ends were trimmed by 4 bases and 0 bases, with 10 bases remaining between them. This CDR3 is CASSSPGNSYNEQFF. Here the CDR3 DNA reads TGTGCCAGCAGTTCCCCAGGGAACTCCTACAATGAGCAGTTCTTC.

J is TRBJ1-1 and V is TRBV6-5; TRBD1 is a possible D gene (6 bases). The CDR3 is made up of 13 amino acids. Trimming shortened V by 1 base and J by 7 bases, and 10 bases separated the two germline ends. CDR1 and CDR2 (germline): MNHEY, SVGAGI. CDR3 in amino acids: CASSYLLQGEAFF. The CDR3 DNA sequence: TGTGCCAGCAGTTACTTACTACAGGGTGAAGCTTTCTTT.

This clonotype was counted between two and nine times. J is TRBJ1-1 and V is TRBV27; D not certain. Per the germline V gene, CDR1 is MNHEY and CDR2 is SMNVEV (reference sequence). The V end lost 7 bases, the J end lost 6 bases, and 9 bases lay between the germline ends. The length of the CDR3 is 11 residues. As DNA, the CDR3 is TGTGCCAGCAAAGGAGTGGCTGAAGCTTTCTTT. Protein sequence: CASKGVAEAFF.

This clonotype was detected only once. J is TRBJ2-1 and V is TRBV6-2 or TRBV6-3; 14 positions match TRBD2. The CDR3 runs to 16 residues. Germline lookup yields CDR1 MNHEY and CDR2 SVGEGT. The trim removed 6 bases at V and 5 bases at J, leaving 6 bases unmatched. DNA for the CDR3: TGTGCCAGCAGAAACCTGGGACTAGCGGGGGACAATGAGCAGTTCTTC. Amino acids: CASRNLGLAGDNEQFF.

This chain connects TRBV6-2 or TRBV6-3 to TRBJ2-2; 7 nucleotides align to TRBD2. Germline-derived CDR1 and CDR2 are MNHEY and SVGEGT. Trimming removed 5 bases from V and 6 bases from J; junction bases left unmatched: 15. The CDR3 length is 17 residues. The CDR3 DNA is TGTGCCAGCAGTCCACTCCTCGGGGCCCGGGGGGCCGGGGAGCTGTTTTTT. Translated: CASSPLLGARGAGELFF.

The chain links TRBV2 to TRBJ2-7; D is uncertain. From germline, CDR1 is SNHLY and CDR2 FYNNEI. The CDR3 runs to 12 residues. V lost 11 bases and J 2 bases, leaving 13 bases between the germline ends. The CDR3 spells CAAGREPYEQYV. The CDR3 nucleotides read TGTGCCGCTGGGCGCGAACCCTACGAGCAGTACGTC.

The rearrangement links TRBV5-4 to TRBJ2-3; TRBD1 agrees at 7 bases. The CDR3 is made up of 14 amino acids. Germline-derived CDR1 and CDR2 are SGHNT and YYREEE (reference sequence). V was clipped by 3 bases and J by 2 bases; unmatched bases: 3. CDR3 sequence reads: CASSSGQHTDTQYF. Here the CDR3 DNA reads TGTGCCAGCAGCTCGGGACAGCACACAGATACGCAGTATTTT.

Only one count was recorded for this clonotype. This chain links TRBV6-5 with TRBJ1-5; D not resolved. This CDR3 has 17 amino acids. Germline CDR1 MNHEY, CDR2 SVGAGI. V was shortened by 5 bases and J by 0 bases, with 17 bases between the two germline ends. The CDR3 reads CASSQDQAADSNQPQHF. CDR3 bases: TGTGCCAGCAGTCAGGACCAAGCTGCTGATAGCAATCAGCCCCAGCATTTT.

The sample holds a few counts of this clonotype. This chain joins TRBV12-3 or TRBV12-4 and TRBJ2-7; 8 nucleotides match TRBD1. V lost 8 bases, J lost 3 bases, and 6 bases stayed unmatched. This CDR3 spans 13 amino acids. CDR3 nucleotide sequence: TGTGCCAGCGCTACCGGGACAGGCTACGAGCAGTACTTC. As protein: CASATGTGYEQYF.

This clonotype was detected a few times. The V call is TRBV29-1, the J call TRBJ2-7, with 9 bases fitting TRBD1. This CDR3 spans 12 amino acids. Germline-derived CDR1 and CDR2 are SQVTM and ANQGSEA. V was clipped by 6 bases and J by 7 bases; unmatched bases: 7. CDR3 region: CSVRQTGGEQYF. Here the CDR3 DNA reads TGCAGCGTGCGACAGACAGGGGGTGAGCAGTACTTC.

The V and J genes are TRBV3-1 and TRBJ2-7; TRBD1 agrees at 9 bases. The germline V gene has CDR1 LGHDT and CDR2 YNNKEL (reference sequence). V gave up 4 bases and J gave up 3 bases; unmatched junction bases: 7. CDR3 size: 15 residues. As DNA, the CDR3 is TGTGCCAGCAGCCCCCATGGACAGGGGAGCTACGAGCAGTACTTC. Translation gives CASSPHGQGSYEQYF.

The chain is built from TRBV6-6 and TRBJ2-7; D perhaps matches TRBD2 (5 bases). The ends were cut back, 0 bases at V and 8 bases at J, with 20 bases in the middle. The length of the CDR3 is 16 residues. Germline V gene lookup returns CDR1 MNHNY and CDR2 SVGAGI (reference sequence). The CDR3, as DNA: TGTGCCAGCAGTTACTCCTTCGAGAGGGCATTAATGAAGCAGTACTTC. Its protein product is CASSYSFERALMKQYF.

The gene calls are TRBV6-6 and TRBJ1-1; D is unresolved. This CDR3 has 11 amino acids. Germline V gene lookup returns CDR1 MNHNY and CDR2 SVGAGI (reference sequence). Trimming stripped 7 bases from V and 7 bases from J, with 10 bases between. The CDR3 reads CASIRDDEAFF. The CDR3 bases are TGTGCCAGCATCCGGGATGATGAAGCTTTCTTT.

This sequence joins TRBV4-2 and TRBJ2-7; maybe TRBD1 (6 bases). Trimming stripped 6 bases from V and 0 bases from J, with 12 bases between. CDR3 size: 14 residues. Looked up from germline, CDR1 is LGHNA and CDR2 is YNFKEQ. CDR3 region: CASSPDRNSYEQYF. CDR3 in DNA: TGTGCCAGCAGTCCAGACAGGAACTCCTACGAGCAGTACTTC.

V is TRBV11-2 and J is TRBJ2-2; TRBD1 might be the D (6 bases). This CDR3 has 16 residues. Trimming took off 3 bases at V and 0 bases at J, with 11 bases between the two ends. In germline, CDR1 is SGHAT, CDR2 FQNNGV. The CDR3 region has the DNA TGTGCCAGCAGCTTCCCGAAGGGGGCGAACACCGGGGAGCTGTTTTTT. It encodes CASSFPKGANTGELFF.

A few counts support this clonotype. The chain is built from TRBV29-1 and TRBJ2-7, with D possibly being TRBD1 or TRBD2 (5 bases each). This CDR3 spans 16 amino acids. V lost 5 bases and J lost 3, with 23 bases in between. In germline, CDR1 is SQVTM, CDR2 ANQGSEA. CDR3 in DNA: TGCAGCGTTTTGGGGGTCGCAGGCCTACAAGTCTACGAGCAGTACTTC. This encodes CSVLGVAGLQVYEQYF.

This clonotype was recorded a few times. The rearrangement uses TRBV6-2 or TRBV6-3 and TRBJ1-2, with D possibly being TRBD1 (5 bases). CDR3 length equals 12 residues. From germline, CDR1 is MNHEY and CDR2 SVGEGT. Trimming took off 8 bases at V and 2 bases at J, with 9 bases between the two ends. CDR3 in DNA: TGTGCCAGCGGGGACGCCAACTATGGCTACACCTTC. Its protein is CASGDANYGYTF.

This clonotype has a count of ten or more. The V gene is TRBV10-3, the J gene TRBJ2-3; D is undetermined. The V end lost 6 bases, the J end lost 0 bases, and 7 bases lay between the germline ends. This CDR3 comprises 13 residues. Germline CDR1 and CDR2: ENHRY and SYGVKD. CDR3 DNA: TGTGCCATCAGGGCAGAAAGCACAGATACGCAGTATTTT. This sequence encodes CAIRAESTDTQYF.

This clonotype has at least ten counts. The V call is TRBV4-1, the J call TRBJ1-2, with 8 nucleotides matching TRBD1. The CDR3 spans 16 residues. Germline CDR1 is MGHRA and CDR2 is YSYEKL. J was trimmed by 2 bases and V by 0 bases; bases with no gene match: 5. This CDR3 reads CASSQDRRTGNYGYTF. The CDR3 coding sequence is TGCGCCAGCAGCCAAGATCGAAGGACAGGGAACTATGGCTACACCTTC.

The genes are TRBV20-1 and TRBJ2-6; possible D gene TRBD1, 6 bases. There are 15 residues in the CDR3. Per germline, CDR1 DFQATT and CDR2 SNEGSKA (reference sequence). V lost 3 bases and J lost 8, with 17 bases in between. DNA of the CDR3: TGCAGTGCTAGGACAGGTCCCCGTTTGACCAACGTCCTGACTTTC. Translated, it gives CSARTGPRLTNVLTF.

This chain connects TRBV7-3 to TRBJ2-6; the match to TRBD2 covers 16 bases. V lost 5 bases, J lost 2 bases, and 3 bases stayed unmatched. Germline V gene sequence: CDR1 SGHTA, CDR2 FQGTGA. There are 18 residues in the CDR3. CDR3 DNA: TGTGCCAGCAGCCTAGGGACTAGCGGGGGGGCTGGGGCCAACGTCCTGACTTTC. It is translated as CASSLGTSGGAGANVLTF.